This record concerns one T cell receptor beta chain sequence. The antigen is undetermined. Amplified TCR beta CDR3 regions came from RNA transcripts. First-round RT-PCR of the TCR CDR3 relied on the HTBI primer set. TCRdb recomputed calls from the multiplex PCR reads with MiXCR, one row per CDR3 protein. The sample has under 600,000 distinct CDR3 sequences, around 15% seen once. Trimming stripped 8 bases from V and 4 bases from J, with 17 bases between. The germline gives CDR1 SGHTA, CDR2 FQGNSA. The CDR3 is 14 residues long. This sample is part of a study of T cells in Graves' hyperthyroidism and ophthalmopathy. Study-level results: Onset of ophthalmopathy came a median about 6.5 months after the model predicted it.

What was sequenced was blood. This chain joins TRBV7-2 and TRBJ1-1; D is unclear. The clonotype comes from a woman in her 40s with Graves' ophthalmopathy. CDR3 protein: CASLLGGFGTEAFF. The CDR3 DNA follows: TGTGCCAGCCTCCTCGGTGGGTTCGGCACTGAAGCTTTCTTT. Drawing the rest from reference TRBV7-2 and TRBJ1-1, the complete variable domain is GAGVSQSPSNKVTEKGKDVELRCDPISGHTALYWYRQSLGQGLEFLIYFQGNSAPDKSGLPSDRFSAERTGGSVSTLTIQRTQQEDSAVYLCASLLGGFGTEAFFGQGTRLTVV.